These 9 T cell receptor beta chains came from one sample sequenced in a study of molecular identifiers for immune sequencing clone quantification. TCRdb independently ran MiXCR on the PCR reads; one entry per CDR3 protein. Of 490,000 or so distinct CDR3 sequences listed, roughly 25% are singletons. Sample: naive CD8+ T cells from blood, with Jurkat cell RNA spiked in. As for subset: FACS-sorted CD8+CD4-CCR7+CD45RA+ naive T cells. These receptors originate from a human donor in good health. Some libraries in this study had Jurkat cell RNA spiked in.

The sample holds a few counts of this clonotype. This chain connects TRBV7-9 to TRBJ2-7; 11 bases line up with TRBD1. This CDR3 comprises 17 residues. V gave up 5 bases and J gave up 6 bases; unmatched junction bases: 15. Germline V gene sequence: CDR1 SEHNR, CDR2 FQNEAQ (reference sequence). CDR3 nucleotide sequence: TGTGCCAGCAGCCCTACGGACAGGGGGCAGTATCTTGGCGAGCAGTACTTC. Amino acids: CASSPTDRGQYLGEQYF.

Regarding this clonotype: Given a much more abundant clone one base away, this may be a read error. This sequence joins TRBV7-2 and TRBJ1-1; D is unclear. CDR3 length: 14 residues. CDR1 is SGHTA, CDR2 FQGNSA, per germline. DNA of the CDR3: TGTGCCAGCAGCTTCCCCCACCCCGGCGCTGAAGCTTTATTT. This gives the protein CASSFPHPGAEALF.

This clonotype was picked up a small number of times. The CDR3 loop is CSARGRGANEQYF. The CDR3 DNA reads as TGCAGTGCTAGGGGCAGGGGGGCTAACGAGCAGTACTTC. J is TRBJ2-7 and V is TRBV20-1, with a possible D match to TRBD1 (7 bases). Germline CDR1 DFQATT, CDR2 SNEGSKA (reference sequence). The CDR3 loop spans 13 amino acids. With 3 bases removed from V and 5 bases from J, the gap between germline ends came to 14 bases.

V usage is TRBV4-3 and J usage is TRBJ2-7, with TRBD1 as a possible D gene (6 bases). CDR1 is LGHNA, CDR2 YSLEER, per germline. The CDR3 spans 14 residues. Trimming stripped 3 bases from V and 2 bases from J, with 11 bases between. The CDR3 DNA reads as TGCGCCAGCAGCCACTTCAGGGGAGCCTACGAGCAGTACTTC. Residues: CASSHFRGAYEQYF.

This clonotype was found a few times. The genes are TRBV5-4 and TRBJ2-7; tentatively, D is TRBD2 (7 bases). Trimming shortened V by 2 bases and J by 4 bases, and 22 bases separated the two germline ends. This CDR3 contains 17 residues. Germline CDR1 and CDR2: SGHNT and YYREEE (reference sequence). In nucleotides, the CDR3 is TGTGCCAGCAGCTTTTGGGGGGGTGCAGGGGCGAAGTACGAGCAGTACTTC. It codes for CASSFWGGAGAKYEQYF.

This clonotype appeared many times. The chain links TRBV6-5 to TRBJ2-2; D ambiguous. CDR1 MNHEY and CDR2 SVGAGI come from the germline V gene. The CDR3 extends over 16 amino acids. V was trimmed by 2 bases and J by 0 bases, leaving 10 bases between them. CDR3 sequence (DNA): TGTGCCAGCAGTTACGATCCAGCTACGAACACCGGGGAGCTGTTTTTT. It is translated as CASSYDPATNTGELFF.

This clonotype came up many times. This sequence joins TRBV7-2 and TRBJ2-3, with 9 bases aligning to TRBD2. Germline values: CDR1 SGHTA, CDR2 FQGNSA. CDR3 length equals 15 residues. V dropped 3 bases and J dropped 4; count of bases not matched to a gene: 5. For the CDR3, the DNA is TGTGCCAGCAGCTTTAGCGGGAGAAGCGCAGATACGCAGTATTTT. Protein sequence: CASSFSGRSADTQYF.

On this clonotype itself: The junction shows a germline mismatch at one end, possibly a read error. The chain employs TRBV6-2 or TRBV6-3 and TRBJ2-7; 8 bases map to TRBD2. Germline CDR1 reads MNHEY; CDR2 reads SVGEGT. This CDR3 region has 15 residues. This CDR3 is CTSSYSVSGNGEQYF. CDR3 sequence (DNA): TGTACCAGCAGTTACTCGGTTAGCGGGAACGGCGAGCAGTACTTC.

This clonotype turned up a few times. The chain carries TRBV14 and TRBJ1-3; D possibly corresponds to TRBD1 (6 bases). The CDR3 has 16 residues. Looked up from germline, CDR1 is SGHDN and CDR2 is FVKESK. The V end lost 4 bases, the J end lost 4 bases, and 17 bases lay between the germline ends. The CDR3 protein is CASSPRLGAAGNTIYF. CDR3 nucleotide sequence: TGTGCCAGCAGCCCAAGGCTGGGGGCGGCAGGAAACACCATATATTTT.